Below, 32 T cell receptor beta chains from the same sample are listed, as sequenced in a study of OX40 agonist ivuxolimab in advanced cancers. The repertoire was sequenced with immunoSEQ multiplex PCR; TCRdb's copy has only in-frame clones and lacks some. Of 35,000 or so clones in the sample, 82% were seen once. Sequencing was performed on CD4+ or CD8+ T cells sorted from blood, taken in a trial of the OX40 agonist ivuxolimab. The receptors here all came from an adult with an advanced solid tumor such as melanoma, head and neck, liver or kidney cancer.

Here the CDR3 reads CSARRGEYNEQFF. CDR3 sequence (DNA): TGCAGCGCCCGACGGGGGGAGTACAATGAGCAGTTCTTC. The V call is TRBV29-1, the J call TRBJ2-1; TRBD2 aligns across 7 bases. With 7 bases clipped from V and 4 bases from J, the junction kept 7 bases outside the gene matches. The CDR3 loop spans 13 amino acids. Germline CDR1 SQVTM, CDR2 ANQGSEA.

The rearrangement joins TRBV7-2 to TRBJ1-1; no definite D call. The V end was cut by 2 bases, the J end by 4 bases, with 8 bases between. Germline V gene data show CDR1 as SGHTA and CDR2 as FQGNSA. This CDR3 has 13 residues. CDR3 bases: TGTGCCAGCAGCTTAAGGATTGCCACTGAAGCTTTCTTT. Amino acids: CASSLRIATEAFF.

The V and J genes are TRBV5-4 and TRBJ1-2, with 9 bases matching TRBD1. J lost 2 bases, V lost 3 bases, and 2 bases had no gene match. This CDR3 is built from 14 residues. Germline V lookup: CDR1 SGHNT, CDR2 YYREEE (reference sequence). CDR3 in amino acids: CASSSTGGNYGYTF. Here the CDR3 DNA reads TGTGCCAGCAGCTCGACAGGGGGAAACTATGGCTACACCTTC. Full variable domain (outside the CDR3, taken from reference TRBV5-4 and TRBJ1-2): ETGVTQSPTHLIKTRGQQVTLRCSSQSGHNTVSWYQQALGQGPQFIFQYYREEENGRGNFPPRFSGLQFPNYSSELNVNALELDDSALYLCASSSTGGNYGYTFGSGTRLTVV.

This sequence joins TRBV15 and TRBJ2-1; 9 bases align to TRBD2. Per the germline V gene, CDR1 is LNHNV and CDR2 is YYDKDF (reference sequence). The trim removed 0 bases at V and 9 bases at J, leaving 3 bases unmatched. The length of the CDR3 is 14 residues. The CDR3 coding sequence is TGTGCCACCAGCAGAGATGCGGGGGGGCGTGAGCAGTTCTTC. Translating it yields CATSRDAGGREQFF. Full variable domain (outside the CDR3, taken from reference TRBV15 and TRBJ2-1): DAMVIQNPRYQVTQFGKPVTLSCSQTLNHNVMYWYQQKSSQAPKLLFHYYDKDFNNEADTPDNFQSRRPNTSFCFLDIRSPGLGDTAMYLCATSRDAGGREQFFGPGTRLTVL.

The rearrangement uses TRBV21-1 and TRBJ1-5; the table's D call, TRBD1, was not checked against the DNA. TRBV21-1 is designated a pseudogene. The CDR3 has 14 residues. CDR3 sequence: CASSKVETGQPQHF. The CDR3 DNA follows: TGTGCCAGCAGCAAAGTTGAGACAGGTCAGCCCCAGCATTTT.

The chain uses TRBV18 and TRBJ1-5; possible D gene TRBD1, 5 bases. The CDR3 runs 17 residues. Germline CDR1 and CDR2: KGHSH and LQKENI. Trimming stripped 2 bases from V and 1 base from J, with 15 bases between. CDR3 DNA: TGTGCCAGCTCACCAAGGGGCACTGAGGGCAGCAATCAGCCCCAGCATTTT. This codes for CASSPRGTEGSNQPQHF. Complete variable domain (other parts from reference TRBV18 and TRBJ1-5): NAGVMQNPRHLVRRRGQEARLRCSPMKGHSHVYWYRQLPEEGLKFMVYLQKENIIDESGMPKERFSAEFPKEGPSILRIQQVVRGDSAAYFCASSPRGTEGSNQPQHFGDGTRLSIL.

By share, this clone ranks as medium-sized. The chain combines TRBV4-1 with TRBJ1-2; D not resolved. Germline CDR1 and CDR2: MGHRA and YSYEKL. This CDR3 has 15 residues. V lost 0 bases and J lost 2, with 10 bases in between. Here the CDR3 DNA reads TGCGCCAGCAGCCAAGATCAAGGGAGCAACTATGGCTACACCTTC. Translation: CASSQDQGSNYGYTF.

The chain carries TRBV19 and TRBJ2-7, with 7 bases aligning to TRBD2. J was trimmed by 8 bases and V by 3 bases; bases with no gene match: 7. From germline, CDR1 is LNHDA and CDR2 SQIVND (reference sequence). The CDR3 is 13 residues long. CDR3 protein: CASSMASGAKQYF. The DNA of the CDR3 is TGTGCCAGTAGTATGGCTAGCGGCGCCAAGCAGTACTTC.

The chain links TRBV11-3 to TRBJ1-1, with a tentative D call TRBD1 (5 bases). Germline loops: CDR1 SGHNT, CDR2 YENEEA. CDR3 length: 15 amino acids. V was pared by 3 bases and J by 2 bases, with 13 bases between. The CDR3 reads CASSLEGAGNTEAFF. In DNA, the CDR3 is TGTGCCAGCAGCTTGGAAGGGGCAGGAAACACTGAAGCTTTCTTT.

The genes are TRBV2 and TRBJ1-1; TRBD1 might be the D (6 bases). Trimming left V 4 bases short and J 1 base short, with 10 bases between. CDR3 size: 14 residues. Germline lookup yields CDR1 SNHLY and CDR2 FYNNEI. CDR3 sequence (DNA): TGTGCCAGCAGTGTTATGGGACAGAACACTGAAGCTTTCTTT. Amino acid sequence: CASSVMGQNTEAFF.

J is TRBJ2-1 and V is TRBV11-2; 9 nucleotides line up with TRBD2. The germline V gene has CDR1 SGHAT and CDR2 FQNNGV. CDR3 length equals 15 residues. V gave up 6 bases and J gave up 4 bases; unmatched junction bases: 7. This chain's CDR3 is CASRRTAGGYNEQFF. The CDR3 coding sequence is TGTGCCAGCAGGAGGACAGCGGGGGGTTACAATGAGCAGTTCTTC.

The chain carries TRBV19 and TRBJ2-3, with 8 bases lining up with TRBD1. Germline assignment: CDR1 LNHDA and CDR2 SQIVND (reference sequence). V trimming: 3 bases; J trimming: 6 bases; junction bases outside the gene matches: 2. CDR3 length: 13 residues. The CDR3 spells CASSMGQADTQYF. As DNA, the CDR3 is TGTGCCAGTAGTATGGGACAGGCCGATACGCAGTATTTT. Looking up the rest from reference TRBV19 and TRBJ2-3 gives the full variable domain: DGGITQSPKYLFRKEGQNVTLSCEQNLNHDAMYWYRQDPGQGLRLIYYSQIVNDFQKGDIAEGYSVSREKKESFPLTVTSAQKNPTAFYLCASSMGQADTQYFGPGTRLTVL.

The J gene is TRBJ1-4, the V gene TRBV5-4; D is perhaps TRBD1 (6 bases). The CDR3 loop spans 18 amino acids. Germline V gene sequence: CDR1 SGHNT, CDR2 YYREEE (reference sequence). V shed 4 bases and J shed 7 bases, with 26 bases lying between them. This CDR3 is CASSTRTGPLGGSEKLFF. The CDR3 nucleotides are TGTGCCAGCAGCACACGGACGGGTCCCCTAGGGGGGAGTGAAAAACTGTTTTTT.

This sequence joins TRBV9 and TRBJ1-2; D may be TRBD1 (5 bases). Germline-derived CDR1 and CDR2 are SGDLS and YYNGEE. The CDR3 has 14 amino acids. V shed 1 base and J shed 1 base, with 8 bases lying between them. The CDR3 loop is CASSVSGHNYGYTF. CDR3 bases: TGTGCCAGCAGCGTATCGGGGCATAACTATGGCTACACCTTC.

This chain connects TRBV2 to TRBJ2-5; D might be TRBD2 (5 bases). V lost 6 bases to trimming and J lost 1 base, with 12 bases between them. This CDR3 contains 14 residues. The germline gives CDR1 SNHLY, CDR2 FYNNEI. In DNA form, the CDR3 reads TGTGCCAGCAGCGGGGATTCCGCCCAAGAGACCCAGTACTTC. As protein: CASSGDSAQETQYF.

This clone was seen once. The CDR3 coding sequence is TGTGCCAGCCACATTAATCGGGACTCATTCTTT. It translates to CASHINRDSFF. J is TRBJ1-1 and V is TRBV6-5, with TRBD1 as a possible D gene (5 bases). The germline CDR1 and CDR2 sequences are MNHEY and SVGAGI. Trimming cost V 8 bases and J 14 bases, with 18 bases left between them. The CDR3 length is 11 residues.

V gene TRBV7-8 combines with J gene TRBJ2-2; maybe TRBD1 (7 bases). Germline CDR1 SGHVS, CDR2 FQNEAQ. The CDR3 loop spans 16 amino acids. Deletions cut 0 bases from V and 2 bases from J, with 10 bases between. The CDR3 bases are TGTGCCAGCAGCTTAGCTGGAGGGGGCAACACCGGGGAGCTGTTTTTT. Amino acids: CASSLAGGGNTGELFF. The variable domain in full, completed from reference TRBV7-8 and TRBJ2-2, reads GAGVSQSPRYKVAKRGQDVALRCDPISGHVSLFWYQQALGQGPEFLTYFQNEAQLDKSGLPSDRFFAERPEGSVSTLKIQRTQQEDSAVYLCASSLAGGGNTGELFFGEGSRLTVL.

V gene TRBV6-5 combines with J gene TRBJ2-7; D is unresolved. This CDR3 is built from 15 residues. Per germline, CDR1 MNHEY and CDR2 SVGAGI. The V and J ends lost 2 bases and 1 base respectively, with 12 bases between them. Written as DNA, the CDR3 is TGTGCCAGCAGTTACGAATCCTCTAAATCCTACGAGCAGTACTTC. Translating gives CASSYESSKSYEQYF.

A single count supports this clone. The chain is built from TRBV5-1 and TRBJ1-2; D gene uncertain. The CDR3 runs 14 residues. Trimming removed 0 bases at V and 2 bases at J, with 8 bases between. Germline V CDR1 and CDR2: SGHRS, YFSETQ. CDR3 sequence: CASSLGAQNYGYTF. As DNA, the CDR3 is TGCGCCAGCAGCTTGGGGGCACAAAACTATGGCTACACCTTC.

This clone was counted between two and nine times. The rearrangement links TRBV19 to TRBJ1-2, with 9 bases fitting TRBD1. Germline V gives CDR1 LNHDA, CDR2 SQIVND (reference sequence). The CDR3 covers 12 residues. The junction had 4 bases not matched to a gene; V was cut back by 4 bases and J by 10 bases. CDR3 in DNA: TGTGCCAGTAGTACGGGACAGGGTGTCTACACCTTC. Encoded protein: CASSTGQGVYTF.

The chain joins TRBV30 to TRBJ2-7, with TRBD1 matching over 9 bases. This CDR3 region has 14 residues. Germline assignment: CDR1 GTSNPN and CDR2 SVGIG (reference sequence). V dropped 3 bases and J dropped 5; count of bases not matched to a gene: 8. The CDR3 here is CAWRSPGQGNEQYF. CDR3 bases: TGTGCCTGGAGATCACCGGGACAGGGTAACGAGCAGTACTTC.

This rearrangement joins TRBV7-2 to TRBJ2-7, with 7 bases that match TRBD2. This CDR3 comprises 14 residues. With 5 bases clipped from V and 5 bases from J, the junction kept 9 bases outside the gene matches. The germline V gene encodes CDR1 SGHTA and CDR2 FQGNSA. This chain's CDR3 is CASSRAGRAHEQYF. CDR3 nucleotide sequence: TGTGCCAGCAGCCGAGCGGGGAGGGCCCACGAGCAGTACTTC.

The chain uses TRBV6-6 and TRBJ1-4, with D perhaps TRBD1 (5 bases). The CDR3 is 13 residues long. Trimming cost V 6 bases and J 5 bases, with 10 bases left between them. The germline V gene has CDR1 MNHNY and CDR2 SVGAGI (reference sequence). In DNA, the CDR3 is TGTGCCAGCAGCCGGGACCGCAATGAAAAACTGTTTTTT. It specifies CASSRDRNEKLFF.

The rearrangement links TRBV6-5 to TRBJ1-2; maybe TRBD1 (6 bases). CDR1 and CDR2 (germline): MNHEY, SVGAGI. V gave up 2 bases and J gave up 6 bases, with 13 bases separating them. This CDR3 is built from 14 residues. In DNA, the CDR3 is TGTGCCAGCAGTTACCTGGCGGGGGCAGATGGCTACACCTTC. Amino acids: CASSYLAGADGYTF.

The genes are TRBV6-5 and TRBJ2-1; D gene unclear. The V end was cut by 4 bases, the J end by 6 bases, with 16 bases between. There are 15 residues in the CDR3. Germline V gives CDR1 MNHEY, CDR2 SVGAGI. Here the CDR3 reads CASSFPPRRSNEQFF. Here the CDR3 DNA reads TGTGCCAGCAGTTTCCCCCCTAGACGGAGCAATGAGCAGTTCTTC.

The chain links TRBV7-2 to TRBJ1-2; D ambiguous. Germline CDR1 reads SGHTA; CDR2 reads FQGNSA. With 2 bases removed from V and 10 bases from J, the gap between germline ends came to 14 bases. This CDR3 is 13 amino acids long. The CDR3 sequence: CASSLSGIGDYTF. CDR3 in DNA: TGTGCCAGCAGCTTATCGGGGATTGGCGACTACACCTTC.

This chain links TRBV6-7 with TRBJ1-4; 10 bases are a match to TRBD1. TRBV6-7 is assigned to the ORF class and has an uncertain function. This CDR3 spans 18 amino acids. Losses at the gene ends were 4 bases for V and 8 bases for J; bases not matched to a gene: 16. The CDR3 DNA is TGTGCCAGCAGTTGGACCGGGACAGGGGTATGGGCTGGGGAAAAACTGTTTTTT. Translation: CASSWTGTGVWAGEKLFF.

V is TRBV20-1 and J is TRBJ1-2; D gene ambiguous. V dropped 2 bases and J dropped 8 bases, with 9 bases sitting between them. Germline CDR1 DFQATT, CDR2 SNEGSKA (reference sequence). This CDR3 is built from 11 residues. In DNA form, the CDR3 reads TGCAGTGCTAGACCGTTTCAGGGCTACACCTTC. The encoded protein is CSARPFQGYTF.

The V call is TRBV6-1, the J call TRBJ1-5; D unclear. Germline assignment: CDR1 MNHNS and CDR2 SASEGT. The CDR3 length is 14 residues. Trimming left V 6 bases short and J 5 bases short, with 14 bases between. CDR3 in amino acids: CASRAAGGHQPQHF. CDR3 DNA sequence: TGTGCCAGCAGAGCCGCGGGCGGCCATCAGCCCCAGCATTTT.

This chain uses TRBV2 with TRBJ2-5; TRBD2 agrees at 7 bases. The CDR3 covers 16 residues. CDR1 and CDR2 from the germline V gene are SNHLY and FYNNEI. V shed 0 bases, J shed 4 bases, and the junction held 8 bases outside the gene matches. Written as DNA, the CDR3 is TGTGCCAGCAGTGAAGCGGGGCGGGGGTACGGAGAGACCCAGTACTTC. This sequence encodes CASSEAGRGYGETQYF.

The chain uses TRBV9 and TRBJ2-2, with TRBD1 matching over 8 bases. CDR3 length: 16 residues. V trimming: 2 bases; J trimming: 1 base; junction bases outside the gene matches: 4. The V gene's germline CDR1 is SGDLS and CDR2 YYNGEE. CDR3 sequence: CASSVQGARNTGELFF. In DNA form, the CDR3 reads TGTGCCAGCAGCGTCCAGGGGGCCCGGAACACCGGGGAGCTGTTTTTT.

The chain links TRBV11-2 to TRBJ2-5, with TRBD2 as a possible D gene (5 bases). The CDR3 runs to 13 residues. In germline, CDR1 is SGHAT, CDR2 FQNNGV. Trimming removed 3 bases from V and 4 bases from J, with 9 bases in between. The CDR3 is CASSLSGGETQYF. The CDR3, as DNA: TGTGCCAGCAGCTTGAGTGGAGGAGAGACCCAGTACTTC. Drawing the rest from reference TRBV11-2 and TRBJ2-5, the complete variable domain is EAGVAQSPRYKIIEKRQSVAFWCNPISGHATLYWYQQILGQGPKLLIQFQNNGVVDDSQLPKDRFSAERLKGVDSTLKIQPAKLEDSAVYLCASSLSGGETQYFGPGTRLLVL.